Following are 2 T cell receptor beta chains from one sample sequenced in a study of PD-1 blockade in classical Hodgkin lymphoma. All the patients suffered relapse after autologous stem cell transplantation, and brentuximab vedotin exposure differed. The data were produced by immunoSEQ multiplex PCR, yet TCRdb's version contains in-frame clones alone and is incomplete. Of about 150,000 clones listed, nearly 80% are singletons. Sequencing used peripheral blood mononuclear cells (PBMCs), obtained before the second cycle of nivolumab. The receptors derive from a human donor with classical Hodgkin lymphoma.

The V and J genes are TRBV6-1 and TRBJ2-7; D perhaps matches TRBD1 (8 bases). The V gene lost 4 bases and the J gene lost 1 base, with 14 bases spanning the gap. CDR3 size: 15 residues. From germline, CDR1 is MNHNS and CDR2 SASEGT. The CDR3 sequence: CASSAGGQESYEQYF. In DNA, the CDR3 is TGTGCCAGCAGTGCGGGGGGACAGGAGTCCTACGAGCAGTACTTC.

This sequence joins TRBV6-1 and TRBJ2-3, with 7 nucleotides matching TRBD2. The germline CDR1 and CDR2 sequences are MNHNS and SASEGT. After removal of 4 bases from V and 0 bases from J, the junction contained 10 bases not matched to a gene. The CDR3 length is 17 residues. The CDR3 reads CASSARSGALSTDTQYF. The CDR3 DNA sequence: TGTGCCAGCAGTGCGAGGAGCGGGGCCCTAAGCACAGATACGCAGTATTTT.